Below, 14 T cell receptor beta chains from the same sample are listed, as sequenced in a study of shared clonotypes between healthy human individuals. Produced via immunoSEQ multiplex PCR; TCRdb's table is partial and in-frame only. Here the sample spans about 2 million clones, just under 95% being singletons. Only CD45RO-negative cells positively selected for CCR7 counted as naive CD8 cells, so terminally differentiated effector memory CD45RA+ cells were excluded. The material sequenced was naive CD8+ T cells sorted from blood. The origin of the receptors is a man younger than 30 in good health.

The genes are TRBV2 and TRBJ2-2; TRBD1 might be the D (6 bases). Germline loops: CDR1 SNHLY, CDR2 FYNNEI. Trimming pared 1 base from V and 2 bases from J, leaving 11 bases between. The CDR3 totals 16 residues. The CDR3 DNA sequence: TGTGCCAGCAGTGAAGGAGGGGACACTAACACCGGGGAGCTGTTTTTT. Translation gives CASSEGGDTNTGELFF.

The V call is TRBV4-3, the J call TRBJ1-4, with no clear D. The germline V gene encodes CDR1 LGHNA and CDR2 YSLEER. V lost 0 bases, J lost 8 bases, and 10 bases lay in between. The CDR3 totals 14 residues. CDR3 region: CASSQESNGEKLFF. CDR3 sequence (DNA): TGCGCCAGCAGCCAAGAGAGTAACGGGGAAAAACTGTTTTTT.

The V and J genes are TRBV28 and TRBJ2-2; perhaps TRBD1 as D (6 bases). Between the trimmed V and J ends, which lost 4 bases and 1 base, there was a span of 16 bases. Germline V CDR1 and CDR2: MDHEN, SYDVKM. The CDR3 has 17 amino acids. CDR3 protein: CASSSPHLQGNTGELFF. The DNA of the CDR3 is TGTGCCAGCAGTTCTCCCCACTTACAGGGGAACACCGGGGAGCTGTTTTTT.

J is TRBJ1-6 and V is TRBV12-5; D is ambiguous. This CDR3 is 12 amino acids long. Trimming pared 5 bases from V and 13 bases from J, leaving 12 bases between. CDR1 LGHNT and CDR2 FRNRAP come from the germline V gene. This chain's CDR3 is CASGARPGPLHF. CDR3 DNA sequence: TGTGCTAGTGGTGCCAGGCCCGGGCCCCTCCACTTT.

Only one count was recorded for this clone. V and J are TRBV11-2 and TRBJ2-5; 11 nucleotides align to TRBD2. V shed 4 bases, J shed 2 bases, and the junction held 6 bases outside the gene matches. The CDR3 is 16 residues long. CDR1 is SGHAT, CDR2 FQNNGV, per germline. For the CDR3, the DNA is TGTGCCAGCAGCTCCTGGCTAGCGGGGGGACAAGAGACCCAGTACTTC. Translating it yields CASSSWLAGGQETQYF.

The J gene is TRBJ1-2, the V gene TRBV27, with D possibly matching TRBD1 (6 bases). The CDR3 consists of 13 residues. Germline V gene sequence: CDR1 MNHEY, CDR2 SMNVEV (reference sequence). Trimming took off 2 bases at V and 4 bases at J, with 8 bases between the two ends. CDR3 DNA: TGTGCCAGCAGTTTAGAGACAGGCTATGGCTACACCTTC. Its protein is CASSLETGYGYTF.

The chain joins TRBV29-1 to TRBJ1-1; D is uncertain. The V end was cut by 7 bases, the J end by 0 bases, with 9 bases between. CDR1 and CDR2 from the germline V gene are SQVTM and ANQGSEA. There are 12 residues in the CDR3. Here the CDR3 reads CSAEEMNTEAFF. The CDR3 nucleotides read TGCAGCGCCGAGGAGATGAACACTGAAGCTTTCTTT.

The CDR3 bases are TGCGCCAGCAGCTTGGCCCCGGTCAACGAGCAGTACTTC. This translates into CASSLAPVNEQYF. The chain has TRBV5-1 and TRBJ2-7; D not resolved. Germline V gives CDR1 SGHRS, CDR2 YFSETQ. Between the trimmed V and J ends, which lost 0 bases and 5 bases, there was a span of 9 bases. The CDR3 loop spans 13 amino acids. The whole variable domain, filled in from reference TRBV5-1 and TRBJ2-7, reads KAGVTQTPRYLIKTRGQQVTLSCSPISGHRSVSWYQQTPGQGLQFLFEYFSETQRNKGNFPGRFSGRQFSNSRSEMNVSTLELGDSALYLCASSLAPVNEQYFGPGTRLTVT.

V and J are TRBV9 and TRBJ2-1; a weak D match, TRBD2 (5 bases). V shed 3 bases and J shed 8 bases, with 18 bases lying between them. The CDR3 sequence is 15 residues long. From germline, CDR1 is SGDLS and CDR2 YYNGEE. The CDR3 DNA sequence: TGTGCCAGCAGCGGCGTTACCTCTAGCTCCCATGAGCAGTTCTTC. Amino acids: CASSGVTSSSHEQFF.

The chain is built from TRBV7-6 and TRBJ2-5; no clear D. Germline lookup yields CDR1 SGHVS and CDR2 FNYEAQ. V dropped 3 bases and J dropped 3 bases, with 8 bases sitting between them. The CDR3 contains 13 residues. The CDR3, as DNA: TGTGCCAGCAGCTTGCGACGAGAAGAGACCCAGTACTTC. This codes for CASSLRREETQYF.

V is TRBV19 and J is TRBJ2-1; D may match TRBD1 or TRBD2 (6 bases each). Germline CDR1 reads LNHDA; CDR2 reads SQIVND (reference sequence). The V end lost 1 base, the J end lost 3 bases, and 19 bases lay between the germline ends. CDR3 size: 18 residues. The CDR3 here is CASSIALEGDPHYNEQFF. The CDR3 DNA reads as TGTGCCAGTAGTATAGCCCTGGAGGGGGACCCCCACTACAATGAGCAGTTCTTC.

With respect to this clone: Other DNA sequences in the same sample also yield this CDR3. The chain couples TRBV5-4 to TRBJ1-3; 7 bases map to TRBD1. V lost 4 bases to trimming and J lost 4 bases; unmatched junction nucleotides: 2. Germline CDR1 reads SGHNT; CDR2 reads YYREEE (reference sequence). This CDR3 comprises 13 residues. Written as DNA, the CDR3 is TGTGCCAGCAGCGTGACAGGGGGAAACACCATATATTTT. Encoded protein: CASSVTGGNTIYF.

This rearrangement joins TRBV11-2 to TRBJ2-5; 10 nucleotides line up with TRBD2. The CDR3 runs to 17 residues. From germline, CDR1 is SGHAT and CDR2 FQNNGV. V lost 2 bases, J lost 2 bases, and 8 bases stayed unmatched. CDR3 sequence reads: CASSLLPGLARQETQYF. The CDR3, as DNA: TGTGCCAGCAGCTTATTGCCGGGACTAGCGAGACAAGAGACCCAGTACTTC.

The genes are TRBV2 and TRBJ1-2; the match to TRBD1 covers 12 bases. CDR3 length: 16 amino acids. The junction had 9 bases not matched to a gene; V was cut back by 3 bases and J by 7 bases. From germline, CDR1 is SNHLY and CDR2 FYNNEI. CDR3 DNA: TGTGCCAGCAGTGATAGTTGGGACAGGGGGCTAGGTGGCTACACCTTC. Protein sequence: CASSDSWDRGLGGYTF.